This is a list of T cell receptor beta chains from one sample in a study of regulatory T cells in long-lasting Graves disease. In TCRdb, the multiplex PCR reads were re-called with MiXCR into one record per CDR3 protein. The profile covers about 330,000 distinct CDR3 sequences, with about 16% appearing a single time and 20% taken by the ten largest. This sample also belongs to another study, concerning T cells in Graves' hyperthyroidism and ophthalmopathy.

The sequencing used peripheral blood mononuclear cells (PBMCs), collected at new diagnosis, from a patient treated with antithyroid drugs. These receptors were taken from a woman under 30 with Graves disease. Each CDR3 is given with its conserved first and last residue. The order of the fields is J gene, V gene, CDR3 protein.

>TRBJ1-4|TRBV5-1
CASSLGSVSNEKLFF
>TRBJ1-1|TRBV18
CASSPDRGGSEAFF
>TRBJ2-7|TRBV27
CASSPTVSSYEQYF
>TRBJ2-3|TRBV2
CASSVGVASGTQYF
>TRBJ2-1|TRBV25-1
CASSQTSNEQFF
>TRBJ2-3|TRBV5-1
CASSRTNGRASTDTQYF
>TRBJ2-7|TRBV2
CASSESVAGGRREQYF
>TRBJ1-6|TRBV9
CASSADTRNSPLHF
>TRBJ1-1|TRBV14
CASSGRTGKNTEAFF
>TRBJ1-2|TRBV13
CASSLRAREANYGYTF
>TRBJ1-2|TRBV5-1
CASSLQVNYGYTF
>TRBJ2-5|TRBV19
CASREPRRTSGAGTQYF
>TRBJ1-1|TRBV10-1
CASSSIGTAEAFF
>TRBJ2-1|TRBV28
CASSSTSGRAFF
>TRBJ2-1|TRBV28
CATLGGEYNEQFF
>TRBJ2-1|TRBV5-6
CASSPVRQRVGTWNEQFF
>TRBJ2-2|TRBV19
CASSIYQGLGTGELFF
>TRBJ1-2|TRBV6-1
CASSAGFADGYTF
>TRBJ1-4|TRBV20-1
CSARGQGTEKLFF
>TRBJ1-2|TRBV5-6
CASSLGGFYGYTF
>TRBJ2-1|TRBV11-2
CASSPGLAGNEQFF
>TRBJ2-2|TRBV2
CASSGQGGTGELFF
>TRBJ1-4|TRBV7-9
CASSRGQSLGKLFF
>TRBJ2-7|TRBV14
CASSQGGTLSYEQYF
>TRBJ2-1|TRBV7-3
CASSNSGSAYNEQFF
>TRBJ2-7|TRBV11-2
CASSPTASRSYEQYF
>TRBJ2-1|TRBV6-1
CASSHGQGLLGEQFF
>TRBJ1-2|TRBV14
CASSRKANYGYTF
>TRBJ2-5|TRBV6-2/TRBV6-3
CASSLSRGYNEQYF
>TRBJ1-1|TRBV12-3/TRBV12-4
CASSFASGRQNTEAFF
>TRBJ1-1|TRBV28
CASSSPGQGAFF